What follows is one T cell receptor (beta chain) and its context. Its antigen is currently not known. No per-base quality is available; no much larger clone lies one base away. These data belong to a study of blood T cell repertoires in COVID-19 (dated by TCRdb to 2018 to 2020). In terms of the full investigation: The collaborator samples originated in the United States, Italy and Spain and spanned the acute and convalescent phases of COVID-19. The samples were drawn from the first 160 participants of the ongoing ImmuneRACE study and from roughly 1,300 subjects provided by 6 global collaborators. Subjects who had been exposed to COVID-19, were actively infected with it, or had recovered from it provided the deeply sampled blood TCRbeta repertoires that made up the dataset. The repertoires were made available in a free public database intended to serve as a resource for research on the immune response to SARS-CoV-2. Sample metadata almost always included a de-identified subject ID, COVID-19 status, age in years and sex. The material from the prospective study consisted of cDNA or gDNA derived from T cells, B-cell-depleted T cells, or PBMCs. Where HLA class I and class II types were available, the types were taken from metadata supplied by the sample provider, not from assay-based typing.

TCRbeta CDR3 regions were amplified from genomic DNA by means of the immunoSEQ Assay, a bias-controlled multiplex PCR. As for how the authors treated the data: The number of nucleated cells in each sample was estimated from the amplification of reference gene primers within the assay. To quantify the absolute abundance of each unique TCRbeta CDR3 rearrangement, sequence reads were collapsed and filtered. For each sample, productive Simpson clonality was calculated by taking the square root of Simpson's diversity index across productive rearrangements. TCRdb stores this immuneACCESS table with in-frame sequences only. Part of the clones is absent; in the studies checked, under half of the shortfall reflects unresolved V genes, and no reason is known for the rest. V and J calls plus clone size are reproduced from that table; the DNA served to infer D and trimming. This sample lists around 300,000 clones; approximately 90% were detected once. The ten largest clonotypes hold 5.5% to 8% of the sample.

One collaborating source in Seattle enrolled patients while the patients were actively infected and followed the patients over time throughout the course of disease. Whole blood was collected in K2EDTA tubes by collaborating institutions according to the institutions' own protocols. For TCRbeta analysis, collaborators shipped samples as frozen whole blood, isolated PBMCs, or DNA extracted from either of those sample types. Unmatched junction bases come to 12, with V trimmed by 6 bases and J by 8 bases. The CDR3 starts with the cysteine, ends with the phenylalanine, and has 15 residues. Just the 45-base CDR3 DNA is kept, in frame starting at base 1. The germline V gene provides CDR1 MRHNA and CDR2 SNTAGT. What the research found in general, with its limitations: The quantity of clinical and demographic metadata differed by source and by participant and was supplied without curation.

This receptor was obtained from a woman in her forties or fifties with COVID-19, enrolled during active disease. The receptor chain draws on TRBV6-4 and TRBJ2-1; 8 central nucleotides agree with TRBD2. Sequencing was done on a sample of peripheral blood. For the CDR3, the sequence is CASRPQAGVLDEQFF. In nucleotides, the sequence is TGTGCCAGCAGGCCACAAGCGGGAGTTTTGGATGAGCAGTTCTTC.